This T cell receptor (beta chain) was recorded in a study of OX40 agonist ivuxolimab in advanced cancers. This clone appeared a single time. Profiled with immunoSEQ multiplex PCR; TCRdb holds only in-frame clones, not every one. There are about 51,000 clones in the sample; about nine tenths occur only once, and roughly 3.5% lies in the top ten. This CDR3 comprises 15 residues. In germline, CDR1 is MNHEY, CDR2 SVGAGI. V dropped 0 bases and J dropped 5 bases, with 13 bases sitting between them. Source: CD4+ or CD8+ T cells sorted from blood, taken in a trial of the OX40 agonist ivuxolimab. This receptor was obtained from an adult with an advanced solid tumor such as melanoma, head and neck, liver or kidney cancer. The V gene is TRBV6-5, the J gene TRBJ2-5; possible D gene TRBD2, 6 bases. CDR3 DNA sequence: TGTGCCAGCAGTTACTCATGGGGGGTGCGCGAGACCCAGTACTTC. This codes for CASSYSWGVRETQYF.